These 19 T cell receptor beta chains originate from one sample sequenced in a study of T cell clonality in common variable immunodeficiency. Only in-frame clones appear in the TCRdb table, and some are missing; sequencing was by immunoSEQ multiplex PCR. In total the sample includes roughly 43,000 clones, none of them seen once. Input material: peripheral blood mononuclear cells. These receptors came from a person aged 18 to 75 in good health.

This clone appeared many times. The read ends 3 residues early relative to the CDR3; the germline J gene fills the gap. This chain joins TRBV29-1 and TRBJ2-3; D call uncertain. V shed 1 base and J shed 6 bases, with 5 bases lying between them. The CDR3 runs to 11 residues. Germline CDR1 reads SQVTM; CDR2 reads ANQGSEA. The CDR3: CSVEGVDTQYF. The part of the CDR3 DNA that was read is TGCAGCGTTGAAGGCGTGGATACG.

This clone was detected ten times or more. The read ends 3 residues shy of where the CDR3 ends; the end is completed using the germline J gene. The chain couples TRBV28 to TRBJ1-4; a possible D gene is TRBD1 (5 bases). The length of the CDR3 is 18 residues. Germline assignment: CDR1 MDHEN and CDR2 SYDVKM. Trimming pared 5 bases from V and 8 bases from J, leaving 27 bases between. The covered CDR3 bases are TGTGCCAGCAGTCCACTCGGGTCTTCGCTAGGGGCAGGGGAAAAA. It yields the protein CASSPLGSSLGAGEK. The CDR3 in its entirety is CASSPLGSSLGAGEKLFF. The whole variable domain, remainder taken from reference TRBV28 and TRBJ1-4, is DVKVTQSSRYLVKRTGEKVFLECVQDMDHENMFWYRQDPGLGLRLIYFSYDVKMKEKGDIPEGYSVSREKKERFSLILESASTNQTSMYLCASSPLGSSLGAGEKLFFGSGTQLSVL.

This clone was recorded at least ten times. The DNA ends 3 residues before the CDR3 does, and the rest of the CDR3 is filled in from the germline J gene. The chain carries TRBV19 and TRBJ1-6, with D maybe TRBD1 (6 bases). The CDR3 runs 15 residues. In germline, CDR1 is LNHDA, CDR2 SQIVND (reference sequence). The V gene lost 3 bases and the J gene lost 5 bases, with 11 bases spanning the gap. CDR3 DNA (partial): TGTGCCAGTAGTATTCAAGGGGGGGATAATTCACCC. This codes for CASSIQGGDNSP. The complete CDR3 reads CASSIQGGDNSPLHF.

This clone was picked up many times. The CDR3 goes on 3 residues after the read ends, and that part is filled in from the germline J gene. The rearrangement uses TRBV5-4 and TRBJ2-7, with 9 bases matching TRBD2. CDR1 is SGHNT and CDR2 is YYREEE in the germline V gene (reference sequence). V shed 7 bases, J shed 5 bases, and the junction held 10 bases outside the gene matches. The CDR3 has 14 amino acids. Here the CDR3 reads CASRKGLAGNEQYF. The CDR3 bases that were read are TGTGCCAGCCGCAAGGGGCTAGCGGGAAACGAG.

A word on this clone: Sequence at one end of the junction differs from germline and may be a read error. The read ends 3 residues early relative to the CDR3; the germline J gene fills the gap. The rearrangement joins TRBV20-1 to TRBJ2-1, with D possibly matching TRBD2 (6 bases). Germline V gene data show CDR1 as DFQATT and CDR2 as SNEGSKA (reference sequence). The CDR3 consists of 14 residues. The chain's CDR3 is CSADRGSSHNEQFF. CDR3 DNA, as far as it was read: TGCAGTGCGGACCGGGGGAGCTCCCACAATGAG.

This clone was recorded many times. With the read ending 3 residues before the CDR3 end, the germline J gene is used to fill in that end. The gene calls are TRBV7-8 and TRBJ1-4; D perhaps matches TRBD1 (5 bases). V was shortened by 4 bases and J by 7 bases, with 19 bases between the two germline ends. The CDR3 extends over 16 amino acids. Germline V gene lookup returns CDR1 SGHVS and CDR2 FQNEAQ. Partial CDR3 DNA: TGTGCCAGCAGCTCAGACCCGGCGGGGCTCGGTGAAAAA. This encodes CASSSDPAGLGEK. The whole CDR3 protein is CASSSDPAGLGEKLFF.

This clone was counted many times. Read sequence stops 3 residues before the CDR3 end, and the germline J gene provides the missing end. V gene TRBV5-4 combines with J gene TRBJ2-5, with 7 positions matching TRBD1. Trimming at V came to 3 bases and at J to 5 bases, leaving 10 bases not matched to a gene. CDR3 length: 15 residues. Germline-derived CDR1 and CDR2 are SGHNT and YYREEE (reference sequence). The CDR3 spells CASSSHADREETQYF. The covered CDR3 bases are TGTGCCAGCAGCTCACATGCTGACAGGGAGGAGACC.

This clone was found many times. The CDR3 goes on 3 residues after the read ends, and that part is filled in from the germline J gene. The gene calls are TRBV28 and TRBJ1-3, with a tentative D call TRBD1 (6 bases). CDR1 is MDHEN and CDR2 is SYDVKM in the germline V gene. The V end lost 3 bases, the J end lost 4 bases, and 13 bases lay between the germline ends. The CDR3 is 15 residues long. The DNA read from the CDR3 is TGTGCCAGCAGTTTGAACAGGGTGGCAGGAAACACC. It yields the protein CASSLNRVAGNT. The entire CDR3 protein is CASSLNRVAGNTIYF.

This clone was observed at least ten times. The read finishes 3 residues shy of the CDR3 end, and the germline J gene is used to complete it. This chain uses TRBV6-2 or TRBV6-3 with TRBJ2-3; D unclear. The CDR3 is made up of 13 amino acids. The ends were cut back, 3 bases at V and 0 bases at J, with 4 bases in the middle. Per germline, CDR1 MNHEY and CDR2 SVGEGT. The DNA read from the CDR3 is TGTGCCAGCAGTTATCAGAGCACAGATACG. Encoded protein: CASSYQSTDT. The full CDR3 reads CASSYQSTDTQYF.

This clone was counted ten times or more. The read gets to within 3 residues of the CDR3 end, and the germline J gene fills in the rest. The chain combines TRBV27 with TRBJ2-1; a possible D gene is TRBD1 (5 bases). There are 16 residues in the CDR3. V was pared by 5 bases and J by 2 bases, with 16 bases between. The V gene's germline CDR1 is MNHEY and CDR2 SMNVEV (reference sequence). CDR3 loop: CASSHENLGPYNEQFF. Partial CDR3 DNA: TGTGCCAGCAGTCACGAAAATCTGGGGCCCTACAATGAG.

This clone was seen many times. The read ends 3 residues before the CDR3 terminus; that terminus is restored from the germline J gene. The rearrangement uses TRBV19 and TRBJ1-3, with D possibly TRBD1 on 6 matching bases. Germline-derived CDR1 and CDR2 are LNHDA and SQIVND (reference sequence). Trimming removed 10 bases from V and 6 bases from J, with 16 bases in between. The CDR3 loop spans 13 amino acids. This CDR3 is CAKDQGWTNTIYF. CDR3 bases read: TGTGCCAAGGATCAGGGGTGGACAAACACC. Using reference TRBV19 and TRBJ1-3 for the parts outside the CDR3, the full variable domain is DGGITQSPKYLFRKEGQNVTLSCEQNLNHDAMYWYRQDPGQGLRLIYYSQIVNDFQKGDIAEGYSVSREKKESFPLTVTSAQKNPTAFYLCAKDQGWTNTIYFGEGSWLTVV.

This clone has ten or more counts. Read coverage stops 3 residues before the CDR3 terminus; the germline J gene supplies the remainder. The V and J genes are TRBV28 and TRBJ1-5; 7 bases line up with TRBD1. CDR1 is MDHEN, CDR2 SYDVKM, per germline. J gave up 5 bases and V 6 bases, and 7 bases lay outside the gene matches. This CDR3 is 14 amino acids long. CDR3 residues: CASRDRQGDQPQHF. The CDR3 DNA, read in part, is TGTGCCAGCAGGGATCGACAGGGTGATCAGCCC.

This clone was recorded at least ten times. The read is 3 residues too short to cover the CDR3 end, so that end is filled in from the germline J gene. The chain carries TRBV9 and TRBJ2-3; TRBD2 matches at 8 bases. The CDR3 consists of 14 residues. Germline CDR1 SGDLS, CDR2 YYNGEE. Unmatched junction bases numbered 8, after V lost 5 bases and J lost 6 bases. The CDR3 DNA, read in part, is TGTGCCAGCAGTTTTTTAGCGGGACCTGATACG. It encodes CASSFLAGPDT. The full CDR3 protein is CASSFLAGPDTQYF.

This clone was seen ten or more times. The CDR3 end lies 3 residues beyond the end of the read and is filled in from the germline J gene. The V call is TRBV9, the J call TRBJ1-2; 9 bases line up with TRBD1. Looked up from germline, CDR1 is SGDLS and CDR2 is YYNGEE. This CDR3 spans 15 amino acids. V lost 4 bases and J lost 6; bases outside the gene matches: 10. The CDR3 region is CASSPRDRVFDGYTF. The DNA read from the CDR3 is TGTGCCAGCAGCCCCCGGGACAGGGTGTTTGATGGC.

This clone was counted many times. The CDR3 goes on 3 residues after the read ends, and that part is filled in from the germline J gene. The chain combines TRBV30 with TRBJ1-1, with a possible D match to TRBD1 (5 bases). This CDR3 is built from 14 residues. Germline V gene data show CDR1 as GTSNPN and CDR2 as SVGIG (reference sequence). Trimming shortened V by 4 bases and J by 0 bases, and 12 bases separated the two germline ends. The chain's CDR3 is CAWKWRGVNTEAFF. CDR3 DNA, as far as it was read: TGTGCCTGGAAGTGGAGGGGCGTGAACACTGAA.

Ten or more counts support this clone. The observed sequence ends 3 residues before the CDR3 terminus, with the missing tail filled in from the germline J gene. This chain uses TRBV5-1 with TRBJ2-5; no firm D call. CDR3 length equals 14 residues. V was clipped by 1 base and J by 2 bases, with 9 bases between them. CDR1 is SGHRS and CDR2 is YFSETQ in the germline V gene. The CDR3 sequence is CASSLWYSQETQYF. The sequenced CDR3 bases are TGCGCCAGCAGCTTGTGGTACTCACAAGAGACC.

This clone was detected ten times or more. The read ends 3 residues shy of where the CDR3 ends; the end is completed using the germline J gene. The V and J genes are TRBV7-9 and TRBJ2-1, with 9 bases that match TRBD2. The CDR3 has 15 amino acids. J was trimmed by 1 base and V by 3 bases; bases with no gene match: 1. Germline assignment: CDR1 SEHNR and CDR2 FQNEAQ (reference sequence). The CDR3 here is CASSFLAGSYNEQFF. CDR3 DNA (partial): TGTGCCAGCAGCTTTCTAGCGGGATCCTACAATGAG.

This clone was detected ten times or more. The read stops 3 residues short of the end of the CDR3; the missing end is completed from the germline J gene. The chain has TRBV7-9 and TRBJ1-4, with 11 bases that match TRBD1. After removal of 5 bases from V and 8 bases from J, the junction contained 4 bases not matched to a gene. There are 14 residues in the CDR3. Germline V gene lookup returns CDR1 SEHNR and CDR2 FQNEAQ (reference sequence). The CDR3 here is CASSLRTGGEKLFF. The DNA read from the CDR3 is TGTGCCAGCAGCCTCCGGACAGGGGGCGAAAAA.

The sample holds many counts of this clone. The germline gene is not matched at one end of the junction; a read error may be the cause. The CDR3 end is not reached by the read, which stops 3 residues before it; the germline J gene fills it in. The rearrangement uses TRBV5-4 and TRBJ2-7; 7 bases map to TRBD2. This CDR3 has 15 amino acids. Germline V gives CDR1 SGHNT, CDR2 YYREEE (reference sequence). The sequenced CDR3 bases are TGTGCCAGCAGCCGGGACTACCTTAGCTCCGACGAG. This translates into CASSRDYLSSDE. In full, the CDR3 is CASSRDYLSSDEQYF.